The 7 T cell receptor beta chains below were found in one sample sequenced in a study of blood T cell repertoires in COVID-19. Clones were sequenced by immunoSEQ multiplex PCR, and TCRdb holds only the in-frame ones, with some missing. In the table there are around 58,000 clones, nearly 90% of which are singletons. What was sequenced was peripheral blood. These receptors were collected from a man aged 60 to 75 with active COVID-19.

CDR3 sequence: CASNLDRADEAFF. CDR3 coding DNA: TGCGCCAGCAACCTCGACAGGGCAGACGAAGCTTTCTTT. The rearrangement joins TRBV5-1 to TRBJ1-1, with 7 bases identical to TRBD1. J was trimmed by 8 bases and V by 6 bases; bases with no gene match: 10. Germline CDR1 is SGHRS and CDR2 is YFSETQ. This CDR3 spans 13 amino acids.

In regard to this clone: At one of its ends the junction is not consistent with the germline gene, which may arise from a read error. The rearrangement links TRBV12-3 or TRBV12-4 to TRBJ2-3, with D tentatively TRBD2 (6 bases). The CDR3 is 13 residues long. The CDR3 protein is CASSLAGGYAVNF. In DNA, the CDR3 is TGTGCCAGCAGTTTGGCAGGAGGGTACGCAGTCAATTTT.

This chain uses TRBV4-1 with TRBJ2-7; a weak D match, TRBD2 (5 bases). V dropped 4 bases and J dropped 1 base, with 8 bases sitting between them. Germline V gene sequence: CDR1 MGHRA, CDR2 YSYEKL. This CDR3 is built from 13 residues. In DNA, the CDR3 is TGCGCCAGCAGCCTGAGGGAATCCTACGAGCAGTACTTC. Protein sequence: CASSLRESYEQYF.

The rearrangement uses TRBV27 and TRBJ2-7; D not certain. This CDR3 comprises 13 residues. Looked up from germline, CDR1 is MNHEY and CDR2 is SMNVEV (reference sequence). V shed 8 bases and J shed 6 bases, with 17 bases lying between them. The CDR3 region has the DNA TGTGCCAGCGCTAACAGTCTTCTAAGCGAGCAGTACTTC. This codes for CASANSLLSEQYF.

The V and J genes are TRBV28 and TRBJ1-2; a weak D match, TRBD1 (5 bases). The germline gives CDR1 MDHEN, CDR2 SYDVKM. The CDR3 is 11 residues long. Trimming stripped 4 bases from V and 5 bases from J, with 5 bases between. CDR3 in DNA: TGTGCCAGCAGTTCAGGGTATGGCTACACCTTC. Its translation is CASSSGYGYTF.

The chain carries TRBV27 and TRBJ2-2; 8 nucleotides align to TRBD2. The V segment lost 7 bases and the J segment 1 base; nucleotides outside the gene matches: 5. The V gene's germline CDR1 is MNHEY and CDR2 SMNVEV (reference sequence). CDR3 size: 15 residues. As DNA, the CDR3 is TGTGCCAGCACCCTAAGCGGGGGGAACACCGGGGAGCTGTTTTTT. Translated, it gives CASTLSGGNTGELFF.

The chain links TRBV28 to TRBJ2-1; 8 bases map to TRBD2. Germline V lookup: CDR1 MDHEN, CDR2 SYDVKM. The CDR3 sequence is 15 residues long. V lost 5 bases and J lost 0; bases outside the gene matches: 3. In nucleotides, the CDR3 is TGTGCCAGCAGTAGCGGGAGCCACTCCTACAATGAGCAGTTCTTC. It codes for CASSSGSHSYNEQFF.